Following are 14 T cell receptor beta chains from one sample sequenced in a study of shared clonotypes between healthy human individuals. CD8 cells classed as naive were CD45RO-negative and positively selected for CCR7, excluding terminally differentiated effector memory CD45RA+ cells. Here immunoSEQ multiplex PCR was the method, and the copy in TCRdb shows in-frame clones only, minus some. The profile shows fewer than 800,000 clones, about 91% of them singletons. The sequenced sample consisted of naive CD8+ T cells sorted from blood. The receptors shown here come from a man aged 25-40 years in good health.

The genes are TRBV28 and TRBJ2-4; D gene uncertain. Germline CDR1 is MDHEN and CDR2 is SYDVKM. The V end lost 6 bases, the J end lost 0 bases, and 21 bases lay between the germline ends. This CDR3 contains 18 residues. The CDR3 bases are TGTGCCAGCAGCCCAAACATAAATTGGGCTCTAGCCAAAAACATTCAGTACTTC. It codes for CASSPNINWALAKNIQYF.

This sequence joins TRBV4-1 and TRBJ1-2; 10 bases match TRBD1. This CDR3 spans 15 amino acids. V dropped 5 bases and J dropped 8; count of bases not matched to a gene: 11. CDR1 MGHRA and CDR2 YSYEKL come from the germline V gene. CDR3 sequence: CASSSHRQGAQGYTF. The CDR3 DNA reads as TGCGCCAGCAGCTCGCACAGACAGGGGGCGCAAGGCTACACCTTC.

The chain has TRBV4-1 and TRBJ2-1; 11 nucleotides line up with TRBD2. CDR1 is MGHRA, CDR2 YSYEKL, per germline. This CDR3 spans 16 amino acids. Trimming removed 3 bases from V and 7 bases from J; junction bases left unmatched: 8. The CDR3 sequence is CASSHRVAGGPNEQFF. CDR3 bases: TGCGCCAGCAGCCATCGAGTAGCGGGAGGGCCAAATGAGCAGTTCTTC.

The rearrangement links TRBV27 to TRBJ2-3; unclear D gene. The CDR3 extends over 12 amino acids. The germline V and J ends were trimmed by 5 bases and 2 bases, with 5 bases remaining between them. Germline V CDR1 and CDR2: MNHEY, SMNVEV (reference sequence). DNA of the CDR3: TGTGCCAGCAGTCAATTCACAGATACGCAGTATTTT. Protein product: CASSQFTDTQYF.

V usage is TRBV29-1 and J usage is TRBJ2-2; D may match TRBD1 or TRBD2 (5 bases each). V dropped 6 bases and J dropped 6 bases, with 20 bases sitting between them. This CDR3 is built from 15 residues. CDR1 is SQVTM, CDR2 ANQGSEA, per germline. CDR3 DNA: TGCAGCGTCGCCCGACCGGGACCCAATCCCGGGGAGCTGTTTTTT. It specifies CSVARPGPNPGELFF.

The chain has TRBV9 and TRBJ2-1, with TRBD2 as a possible D gene (6 bases). Trimming took off 4 bases at V and 6 bases at J, with 14 bases between the two ends. This CDR3 contains 14 residues. Germline values: CDR1 SGDLS, CDR2 YYNGEE. The CDR3 here is CASSLEPRGNEQFF. CDR3 coding DNA: TGTGCCAGCAGCCTCGAGCCGCGGGGCAATGAGCAGTTCTTC.

This clone came up once. The chain employs TRBV6-1 and TRBJ1-1, with a tentative D call TRBD1 (5 bases). The germline gives CDR1 MNHNS, CDR2 SASEGT. V lost 5 bases, J lost 4 bases, and 14 bases lay in between. The CDR3 covers 14 residues. The CDR3 sequence is CASSYIQGGTEAFF. In DNA, the CDR3 is TGTGCCAGCAGTTATATCCAGGGTGGCACTGAAGCTTTCTTT.

On this clone itself: A read error may explain this, as a much larger clone is one base away. The V and J genes are TRBV27 and TRBJ2-3; D is undetermined. The V end was cut by 6 bases, the J end by 2 bases, with 3 bases between. This CDR3 contains 11 residues. CDR1 is MNHEY, CDR2 SMNVEV, per germline (reference sequence). This chain's CDR3 is CASRFTDTQYF. Written as DNA, the CDR3 is TGTGCCAGCAGGTTCACAGATACGCAGTATTTT.

The chain employs TRBV19 and TRBJ2-7; 7 bases align to TRBD2. The germline gives CDR1 LNHDA, CDR2 SQIVND (reference sequence). This CDR3 region has 15 residues. V lost 5 bases, J lost 3 bases, and 10 bases stayed unmatched. CDR3 in DNA: TGTGCCAGTAGTGTAGCCGGGGGGATCCTCTACGAGCAGTACTTC. It translates to CASSVAGGILYEQYF.

V usage is TRBV7-2 and J usage is TRBJ2-7, with D possibly TRBD2 on 7 matching bases. This CDR3 contains 15 residues. Per the germline V gene, CDR1 is SGHTA and CDR2 is FQGNSA. The V end lost 2 bases, the J end lost 5 bases, and 16 bases lay between the germline ends. The DNA of the CDR3 is TGTGCCAGCAGCTTATCGGGGGGCAGGATCCACGAGCAGTACTTC. It yields the protein CASSLSGGRIHEQYF. Based on the CDR3 plus reference TRBV7-2 and TRBJ2-7, the full variable domain is GAGVSQSPSNKVTEKGKDVELRCDPISGHTALYWYRQSLGQGLEFLIYFQGNSAPDKSGLPSDRFSAERTGGSVSTLTIQRTQQEDSAVYLCASSLSGGRIHEQYFGPGTRLTVT.

V usage is TRBV5-5 and J usage is TRBJ2-1; possibly TRBD1 or TRBD2 for D (6 bases each). Germline CDR1 reads SGHKS; CDR2 reads YYEKEE (reference sequence). The CDR3 length is 16 residues. Deletions cut 2 bases from V and 2 bases from J, with 14 bases between. This CDR3 is CASSLRGASAYNEQFF. Here the CDR3 DNA reads TGTGCCAGCAGCTTAAGGGGGGCTAGCGCCTACAATGAGCAGTTCTTC.

The rearrangement links TRBV6-1 to TRBJ1-2; D is unclear. V lost 1 base and J lost 4, with 7 bases in between. This CDR3 has 13 residues. The germline CDR1 and CDR2 sequences are MNHNS and SASEGT. The CDR3 DNA is TGTGCCAGCAGTGAAGATGCCATCTATGGCTACACCTTC. This gives the protein CASSEDAIYGYTF.

This chain joins TRBV7-2 and TRBJ2-7, with 13 positions matching TRBD2. In germline, CDR1 is SGHTA, CDR2 FQGNSA. Unmatched junction bases numbered 4, after V lost 0 bases and J lost 5 bases. CDR3 size: 16 residues. The chain's CDR3 is CASSLAIGLAGDEQYF. In DNA form, the CDR3 reads TGTGCCAGCAGCTTAGCGATCGGACTAGCGGGAGACGAGCAGTACTTC.

The J gene is TRBJ2-1, the V gene TRBV6-5; maybe TRBD2 (6 bases). The CDR3 loop spans 15 amino acids. Germline CDR1 MNHEY, CDR2 SVGAGI. V gave up 5 bases and J gave up 0 bases, with 11 bases separating them. The CDR3 sequence: CASSVAGSSYNEQFF. In nucleotides, the CDR3 is TGTGCCAGCAGTGTTGCCGGGAGCTCCTACAATGAGCAGTTCTTC.